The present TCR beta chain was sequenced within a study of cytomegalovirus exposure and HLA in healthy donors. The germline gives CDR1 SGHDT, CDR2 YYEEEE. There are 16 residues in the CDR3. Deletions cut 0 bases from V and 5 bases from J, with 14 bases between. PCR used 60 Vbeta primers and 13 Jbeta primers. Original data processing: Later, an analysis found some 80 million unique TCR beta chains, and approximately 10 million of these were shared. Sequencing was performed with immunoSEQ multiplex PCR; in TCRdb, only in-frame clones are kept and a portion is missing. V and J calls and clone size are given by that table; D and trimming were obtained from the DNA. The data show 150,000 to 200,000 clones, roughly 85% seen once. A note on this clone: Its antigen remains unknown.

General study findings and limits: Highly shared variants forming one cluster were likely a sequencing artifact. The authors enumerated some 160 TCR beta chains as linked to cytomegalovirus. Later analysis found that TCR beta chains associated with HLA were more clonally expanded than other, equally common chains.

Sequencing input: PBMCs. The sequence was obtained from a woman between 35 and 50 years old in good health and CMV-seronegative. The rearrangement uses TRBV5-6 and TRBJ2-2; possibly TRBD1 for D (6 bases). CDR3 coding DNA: TGTGCCAGCAGCTTGGTGAGGGGGTTGTGGACCGGGGAGCTGTTTTTT. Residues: CASSLVRGLWTGELFF.